These T cell receptor beta chains were read from a single sample in a study of T cell responses to AZD1222 COVID-19 vaccine. Clones were sequenced by immunoSEQ multiplex PCR, and TCRdb holds only the in-frame ones, with some missing. The table includes tens of thousands of clones, roughly 91% detected once. Specimen: peripheral blood, collected 28 days after the second AZD1222 dose. These receptors all stem from an adult who received the AZD1222 COVID-19 vaccine. CDR3s include the opening cysteine and the closing phenylalanine or tryptophan. D genes are given only for firm matches. Size values are once, few and many counts, or a class for expanded clones, and some rows have none.

length: 17
size: once
V: TRBV24-1
D: NA
J: TRBJ1-1
CDR3: CATSDTLTAAGSGEAFF
DNA: TGTGCCACCAGTGACACTTTAACAGCAGCTGGGTCGGGGGAAGCTTTCTTT

length: 16
size: NA
V: TRBV7-9
D: TRBD1
J: TRBJ1-4
CDR3: CASSLGTGAWTEKLFF
DNA: TGTGCCAGCAGCTTAGGGACAGGGGCCTGGACCGAAAAACTGTTTTTT

length: 16
size: NA
V: TRBV21-1
D: NA
J: TRBJ1-2
CDR3: CASSNRDPGRASGYTF
DNA: TGTGCCAGCAGCAACCGGGACCCTGGTAGGGCATCTGGCTACACCTTC

length: 13
size: NA
V: TRBV19
D: NA
J: TRBJ1-5
CDR3: CASSMSGSQPQHF
DNA: TGTGCCAGTAGTATGTCAGGGAGTCAGCCCCAGCATTTT

length: 14
size: few
V: TRBV30
D: NA
J: TRBJ1-5
CDR3: CAWRDDSANQPQHF
DNA: TGTGCCTGGAGGGATGACAGCGCAAATCAGCCCCAGCATTTT

length: 14
size: few
V: TRBV5-6
D: TRBD1
J: TRBJ1-1
CDR3: CASSRGTGGAEAFF
DNA: TGTGCCAGCAGCCGGGGGACAGGAGGCGCTGAAGCTTTCTTT

length: 13
size: NA
V: TRBV6-1
D: NA
J: TRBJ1-2
CDR3: CASSDYSSRGYTF
DNA: TGTGCCAGCAGTGATTATTCGTCCCGGGGCTACACCTTC

length: 9
size: NA
V: TRBV6-4
D: NA
J: TRBJ2-7
CDR3: CASGVGQYF
DNA: TGTGCCAGCGGCGTCGGGCAGTACTTC

length: 13
size: NA
V: TRBV10-2
D: NA
J: TRBJ2-7
CDR3: CASSQGRSSEQYF
DNA: TGCGCCAGCAGTCAGGGAAGGTCGAGCGAGCAGTACTTC

length: 18
size: NA
V: TRBV4-1
D: TRBD1
J: TRBJ1-4
CDR3: CASSQVIQGPNRGEKLFF
DNA: TGCGCCAGCAGCCAAGTTATCCAAGGTCCAAACAGGGGTGAAAAACTGTTTTTT

length: 13
size: NA
V: TRBV14
D: TRBD2
J: TRBJ2-5
CDR3: CASSRGLAETQYF
DNA: TGTGCCAGCAGCCGCGGACTAGCGGAGACCCAGTACTTC

length: 11
size: medium-sized
V: TRBV7-8
D: NA
J: TRBJ2-3
CDR3: CASSLTRVYYF
DNA: TGTGCCAGCAGCTTAACTCGGGTCTACTATTTT

length: 15
size: NA
V: TRBV4-1
D: NA
J: TRBJ1-2
CDR3: CASSQEPGVCYGYTF
DNA: TGCGCCAGCAGCCAAGAACCAGGGGTATGCTATGGCTACACCTTC

length: 14
size: NA
V: TRBV6-1
D: NA
J: TRBJ1-1
CDR3: CASSESRVNTEAFF
DNA: TGTGCCAGCAGTGAATCCAGGGTGAACACTGAAGCTTTCTTT

length: 15
size: NA
V: TRBV11-2
D: NA
J: TRBJ2-1
CDR3: CASSSTRGVRGEQFF
DNA: TGTGCCAGCAGCTCCACCAGGGGCGTACGGGGTGAGCAGTTCTTC

length: 15
size: NA
V: TRBV5-4
D: TRBD1
J: TRBJ2-4
CDR3: CASSLQGPAKNIQYF
DNA: TGTGCCAGCAGCCTACAGGGGCCAGCCAAAAACATTCAGTACTTC

length: 16
size: NA
V: TRBV10-2
D: TRBD1
J: TRBJ2-7
CDR3: CASSGPGQGRFYEQYF
DNA: TGCGCCAGCAGTGGGCCGGGACAGGGGAGATTCTACGAGCAGTACTTC

length: 14
size: NA
V: TRBV2
D: NA
J: TRBJ2-2
CDR3: CASRGSSNTGELFF
DNA: TGTGCCAGCAGGGGGAGTTCGAACACCGGGGAGCTGTTTTTT

length: 14
size: NA
V: TRBV12-5
D: NA
J: TRBJ2-3
CDR3: CASGHERRTDTQYF
DNA: TGTGCTAGTGGTCATGAGCGGCGCACAGATACGCAGTATTTT

length: 18
size: once
V: TRBV9
D: NA
J: TRBJ1-1
CDR3: CASSVASSGFGMNTEAFF
DNA: TGTGCCAGCAGCGTAGCTAGTTCGGGATTCGGCATGAACACTGAAGCTTTCTTT

length: 12
size: NA
V: TRBV7-8
D: NA
J: TRBJ2-5
CDR3: CASSLMWETQYF
DNA: TGTGCCAGCAGCTTAATGTGGGAGACCCAGTACTTC

length: 16
size: once
V: TRBV30
D: NA
J: TRBJ2-1
CDR3: CAWSAGRARSYNEQFF
DNA: TGTGCCTGGAGTGCAGGCCGGGCCAGATCCTACAATGAGCAGTTCTTC

length: 14
size: NA
V: TRBV2
D: NA
J: TRBJ1-4
CDR3: CARGAVRTNEKLFF
DNA: TGTGCCAGAGGGGCGGTGAGAACTAATGAAAAACTGTTTTTT

length: 13
size: NA
V: TRBV11-3
D: NA
J: TRBJ1-1
CDR3: CASSLKGGTEAFF
DNA: TGTGCCAGCAGCTTAAAGGGGGGCACTGAAGCTTTCTTT

length: 15
size: NA
V: TRBV4-3
D: TRBD2
J: TRBJ2-7
CDR3: CASSQASSGVYEQYF
DNA: TGCGCCAGCAGCCAAGCTTCTAGCGGGGTGTACGAGCAGTACTTC

length: 16
size: NA
V: TRBV10-3
D: NA
J: TRBJ1-2
CDR3: CAISGGLSRGDYGYTF
DNA: TGTGCCATCAGTGGCGGACTTTCGAGGGGGGACTATGGCTACACCTTC

length: 14
size: NA
V: TRBV27
D: NA
J: TRBJ1-3
CDR3: CASSRDSSGNTIYF
DNA: TGTGCCAGCAGTCGTGACAGCTCTGGAAACACCATATATTTT

length: 13
size: once
V: TRBV5-6
D: NA
J: TRBJ2-5
CDR3: CASSSAGLETQYF
DNA: TGTGCCAGCAGCTCCGCAGGGTTGGAGACCCAGTACTTC

length: 12
size: NA
V: TRBV6-2/TRBV6-3
D: NA
J: TRBJ1-4
CDR3: CASSSPGQTVFF
DNA: TGTGCCAGCAGCTCCCCCGGACAGACCGTGTTTTTT

length: 15
size: NA
V: TRBV7-9
D: NA
J: TRBJ1-5
CDR3: CASSSTGNPNQPQHF
DNA: TGTGCCAGCAGCTCGACAGGCAACCCTAATCAGCCCCAGCATTTT

length: 15
size: NA
V: TRBV27
D: NA
J: TRBJ1-1
CDR3: CASSFLSGLNTEAFF
DNA: TGTGCCAGCAGTTTTCTTTCAGGGCTCAACACTGAAGCTTTCTTT

length: 15
size: NA
V: TRBV6-5
D: NA
J: TRBJ2-7
CDR3: CASSYSTDSSYEQYF
DNA: TGTGCCAGCAGTTACTCGACTGATAGCTCCTACGAGCAGTACTTC

length: 14
size: NA
V: TRBV27
D: TRBD1
J: TRBJ1-2
CDR3: CASSTGTGKYGYTF
DNA: TGTGCCAGCAGTACCGGGACAGGAAAATATGGCTACACCTTC

length: 13
size: NA
V: TRBV9
D: TRBD1
J: TRBJ1-4
CDR3: CASKGGGDEKLFF
DNA: TGTGCCAGCAAAGGAGGGGGCGATGAAAAACTGTTTTTT

length: 15
size: few
V: TRBV6-1
D: TRBD2
J: TRBJ2-7
CDR3: CASSDGGAGLDEQYF
DNA: TGTGCCAGCAGTGACGGGGGGGCGGGCCTAGACGAGCAGTACTTC

length: 13
size: NA
V: TRBV3-1/TRBV3-2
D: TRBD1
J: TRBJ1-6
CDR3: CASRGQGYSPLHF
DNA: TGTGCCAGCCGGGGACAGGGGTATTCACCCCTCCACTTT

length: 14
size: NA
V: TRBV6-5
D: NA
J: TRBJ1-6
CDR3: CATIPSQGVSPLHF
DNA: TGTGCCACCATCCCGAGTCAGGGTGTTTCACCCCTCCACTTT

length: 14
size: NA
V: TRBV6-5
D: NA
J: TRBJ1-5
CDR3: CASSNHRVNQPQHF
DNA: TGTGCCAGCAGTAACCACAGGGTCAATCAGCCCCAGCATTTT

length: 17
size: NA
V: TRBV28
D: TRBD1
J: TRBJ1-5
CDR3: CASSLAGTGVGNQPQHF
DNA: TGTGCCAGCAGTTTAGCGGGGACAGGCGTGGGCAATCAGCCCCAGCATTTT